This T cell receptor beta chain derives from a study of T cell responses to AZD1222 COVID-19 vaccine. The CDR3 is 14 residues long. Trimming took off 7 bases at V and 6 bases at J, with 15 bases between the two ends. The germline V gene has CDR1 MNHEY and CDR2 SVGAGI. The table came from immunoSEQ multiplex PCR; TCRdb's copy has only in-frame clones and leaves some out. The sample lists 130,000 to 150,000 clones, approximately 91% occurring once. The sequencing here drew on peripheral blood, taken 28 days after the second dose of the MenACWY control vaccine. This chain connects TRBV6-5 to TRBJ2-2; D gene uncertain. This sequence originates from an adult who received the MenACWY meningococcal vaccine as a control. CDR3 sequence reads: CASNRLSPPGELFF. CDR3 nucleotide sequence: TGTGCCAGCAACCGCCTCTCTCCGCCCGGGGAGCTGTTTTTT.